One and the same sample provided the 27 T cell receptor beta chains below, sequenced in a study of monozygotic twins with inflammatory bowel disease. TCRdb reworked the 5' RACE reads into one entry per CDR3 protein, no DNA. Its table records 150,000 to 200,000 distinct CDR3 sequences. Specimen: blood. Receptors originate from a human donor with ulcerative colitis or Crohn's disease, or a healthy co-twin of an affected twin (not recorded which).

The chain joins TRBV5-1 to TRBJ2-7; the D call from TCRdb, TRBD2, cannot be confirmed without DNA. CDR3 length: 15 residues. CDR1 is SGHRS, CDR2 YFSETQ, per germline. The CDR3 spells CASSLVDSGSYEQYF.

The chain carries TRBV12-3 or TRBV12-4 and TRBJ2-1; TCRdb picks TRBD2, but there is no DNA to check that call. This CDR3 has 13 residues. Here the CDR3 reads CASRGTSGGAKFF.

J is TRBJ2-5 and V is TRBV20-1; lacking DNA, the TRBD1 call made by TCRdb goes unchecked. The CDR3 consists of 12 residues. CDR1 and CDR2 (germline): DFQATT, SNEGSKA (reference sequence). The CDR3 reads CSPRAGQETQYF.

J is TRBJ2-6 and V is TRBV2; TCRdb calls TRBD1, which cannot be checked without DNA. The CDR3 is made up of 17 amino acids. CDR1 and CDR2 from the germline V gene are SNHLY and FYNNEI. CDR3: CASRRTGTVSGANVLTF.

V is TRBV12-3 or TRBV12-4 and J is TRBJ2-6; with no DNA, the TCRdb D assignment of TRBD1 cannot be verified. The CDR3 contains 15 residues. CDR3 in amino acids: CASSFTGAGANVLTF.

V gene TRBV20-1 combines with J gene TRBJ2-1; the D call of TRBD2 rests on TCRdb alone, since no DNA is present to check it. The CDR3 is 18 residues long. The germline V gene has CDR1 DFQATT and CDR2 SNEGSKA (reference sequence). The CDR3 here is CSARDLQGTSNFDNEQFF.

V gene TRBV5-1 combines with J gene TRBJ2-7; the D call of TRBD2 rests on TCRdb alone, since no DNA is present to check it. From germline, CDR1 is SGHRS and CDR2 YFSETQ. This CDR3 has 15 amino acids. The CDR3 sequence: CASSLAASGYYEQYF.

The chain links TRBV20-1 to TRBJ2-3. Germline values: CDR1 DFQATT, CDR2 SNEGSKA (reference sequence). The CDR3 has 12 residues. CDR3 loop: CSASGVTDTQYF.

The chain uses TRBV5-1 and TRBJ2-1; TCRdb's D gene call, TRBD1, goes unchecked for lack of DNA. The CDR3 is 15 amino acids. The germline CDR1 and CDR2 sequences are SGHRS and YFSETQ. CDR3 in amino acids: CASSLTRGGYNEQFF.

The V call is TRBV3-1, the J call TRBJ2-7; the TCRdb call, TRBD1, lacks DNA for checking. In germline, CDR1 is LGHDT, CDR2 YNNKEL (reference sequence). This CDR3 has 14 amino acids. This CDR3 is CASSLGRWNYEQYF.

The CDR3 is CASSLLVGEQYF. The chain uses TRBV28 and TRBJ2-7. The CDR3 runs to 12 residues. Germline assignment: CDR1 MDHEN and CDR2 SYDVKM.

The chain couples TRBV29-1 to TRBJ2-5. The length of the CDR3 is 11 residues. Germline V gene sequence: CDR1 SQVTM, CDR2 ANQGSEA. CDR3 residues: CSDRTGETQYF.

This chain uses TRBV5-1 with TRBJ1-1. In germline, CDR1 is SGHRS, CDR2 YFSETQ. This CDR3 has 13 residues. This CDR3 is CASSVALNTEAFF. Full variable domain (remainder filled in from reference TRBV5-1 and TRBJ1-1): KAGVTQTPRYLIKTRGQQVTLSCSPISGHRSVSWYQQTPGQGLQFLFEYFSETQRNKGNFPGRFSGRQFSNSRSEMNVSTLELGDSALYLCASSVALNTEAFFGQGTRLTVV.

The V gene is TRBV7-3, the J gene TRBJ2-7; the D call from TCRdb, TRBD2, cannot be confirmed without DNA. CDR3 length: 17 residues. CDR1 is SGHTA and CDR2 is FQGTGA in the germline V gene. CDR3: CASSSLTLYSGRNEQYF.

The gene calls are TRBV5-1 and TRBJ2-7; the TCRdb D gene call, TRBD1, has no DNA to confirm it. CDR1 is SGHRS and CDR2 is YFSETQ in the germline V gene. This CDR3 is 14 amino acids long. CDR3 sequence: CASSTGTDVPEQYF.

The V gene is TRBV5-1, the J gene TRBJ2-1; checking the TCRdb D call of TRBD1 is not possible without DNA. Looked up from germline, CDR1 is SGHRS and CDR2 is YFSETQ. The CDR3 has 16 amino acids. The chain's CDR3 is CASSWSTGIAYNEQFF.

The chain's CDR3 is CASSHPTLGIQETQYF. The V call is TRBV7-9, the J call TRBJ2-5. Germline CDR1 SEHNR, CDR2 FQNEAQ (reference sequence). The CDR3 consists of 16 residues. The complete variable domain, with remaining parts taken from reference TRBV7-9 and TRBJ2-5, reads DTGVSQNPRHKITKRGQNVTFRCDPISEHNRLYWYRQTLGQGPEFLTYFQNEAQLEKSRLLSDRFSAERPKGSFSTLEIQRTEQGDSAMYLCASSHPTLGIQETQYFGPGTRLLVL.

This chain links TRBV3-1 with TRBJ2-3; TCRdb picks TRBD1, but there is no DNA to check that call. The CDR3 is 13 residues long. The germline V gene encodes CDR1 LGHDT and CDR2 YNNKEL (reference sequence). The CDR3 region is CASTTGGADTQYF.

The rearrangement uses TRBV27 and TRBJ1-5; TCRdb reports TRBD1, a call that lacks DNA to check it against. Per the germline V gene, CDR1 is MNHEY and CDR2 is SMNVEV (reference sequence). The CDR3 is 14 amino acids. The CDR3 protein is CASSLGTGAQPQHF.

The rearrangement links TRBV6-4 to TRBJ2-3. CDR1 is MRHNA, CDR2 SNTAGT, per germline. The CDR3 covers 18 residues. The CDR3 sequence is CASSDSPDRPKGADTQYF.

This chain joins TRBV12-3 or TRBV12-4 and TRBJ2-2; TCRdb proposes TRBD2, but this gene call is untestable without DNA. This CDR3 region has 18 residues. This CDR3 reads CASSSQLAGGPVTGELFF.

V gene TRBV5-1 combines with J gene TRBJ2-6; the D call from TCRdb, TRBD1, cannot be confirmed without DNA. This CDR3 spans 18 amino acids. The germline gives CDR1 SGHRS, CDR2 YFSETQ. The CDR3 here is CASSFRKGAASGANVLTF.

V is TRBV5-6 and J is TRBJ2-1; TCRdb lists TRBD2, though no DNA is available to test this call. In germline, CDR1 is SGHDT, CDR2 YYEEEE. The CDR3 is 15 amino acids. The CDR3 protein is CASSLDGRRSYEQFF.

The rearrangement joins TRBV3-1 to TRBJ2-1; TCRdb returns TRBD2, unconfirmable since there is no DNA. Germline CDR1 and CDR2: LGHDT and YNNKEL (reference sequence). This CDR3 spans 16 amino acids. This chain's CDR3 is CASSQEGLPTYNEQFF.

The chain joins TRBV5-1 to TRBJ2-3. Germline values: CDR1 SGHRS, CDR2 YFSETQ. The CDR3 sequence is 14 residues long. CDR3 loop: CASSSGMQGDTQYF.

This chain connects TRBV3-1 to TRBJ1-6; TCRdb designates TRBD1, a call that cannot be tested without DNA. Germline V gene sequence: CDR1 LGHDT, CDR2 YNNKEL (reference sequence). CDR3 size: 13 residues. The CDR3 protein is CASSQGTTSPLHF.

The chain couples TRBV20-1 to TRBJ2-5; absent DNA, TCRdb's TRBD1 call cannot be checked. This CDR3 has 15 amino acids. Germline V lookup: CDR1 DFQATT, CDR2 SNEGSKA (reference sequence). The CDR3 loop reads CSARDSGTSKETQYF.